This entry concerns a single TCR beta chain. This could be a read error, since a much larger clone is one nucleotide away. As the CDR3 is not closed by the conserved phenylalanine or tryptophan, this likely results from a read error. Because the CDR3's place on the DNA is in doubt, the DNA is left out and the CDR3 is given as listed by TCRdb. The CDR3 length equals 11 residues, ends included. This sample was taken from a study of molecular identifiers for immune sequencing clone quantification. TCRdb passed the PCR reads through MiXCR, listing each CDR3 protein once. The data show about 320,000 distinct CDR3 sequences, 24% seen once.

The clonotype was recovered from a human donor in good health. Some libraries in this study had Jurkat cell RNA spiked in. The sequencing input was naive CD8+ T cells from blood, with Jurkat cell RNA spiked in. Specified subset: FACS-sorted CD8+CD4-CCR7+CD45RA+ naive T cells. The chain uses TRBV5-3 and TRBJ2-1; the D segment call TRBD2 is taken from the table without a DNA check. TRBV5-3 is sorted into the ORF group, with uncertain function. The CDR3 loop reads CASGWSGTPTL.